A single sample gave rise to the 5 T cell receptor beta chains below, sequenced in a study of T cells in women clearing cervical HPV infection. Using immunoSEQ multiplex PCR, the repertoire was profiled, and TCRdb retains in-frame clones only, with some absent. This sample's table reports roughly 21,000 clones. The sample comprised blood buffy coat. The receptors stem from a woman aged 18 to 75 with a cervical HPV16 infection that either progressed to CIN3+ or cleared (not recorded which).

Turning to this clone: The read halts 3 residues ahead of the CDR3 end, with the missing end drawn from the germline J gene. The gene calls are TRBV6-1 and TRBJ2-7, with a possible D match to TRBD1 (6 bases). Germline CDR1 and CDR2: MNHNS and SASEGT. With 2 bases removed from V and 5 bases from J, the gap between germline ends came to 13 bases. The CDR3 sequence is 14 residues long. The part of the CDR3 DNA that was read is TGTGCCAGCAGTGAATACGACAGGCTCCACGAG. It yields the protein CASSEYDRLHE. The entire CDR3 protein is CASSEYDRLHEQYF.

To note about this clone: The sequence runs out 3 residues before the end of the CDR3; the remainder is reconstructed from the germline J gene. This chain joins TRBV20-1 and TRBJ2-7; TRBD1 matches at 10 bases. The CDR3 runs to 12 residues. CDR1 is DFQATT, CDR2 SNEGSKA, per germline (reference sequence). V lost 7 bases to trimming and J lost 3 bases; unmatched junction nucleotides: 3. The sequenced CDR3 bases are TGCAGTGGGGACAGGGGCGTCTACGAG. As protein: CSGDRGVYE. The CDR3 in full is CSGDRGVYEQYF.

Notes on this clone: The read ends 3 residues shy of where the CDR3 ends; the end is completed using the germline J gene. This chain uses TRBV20-1 with TRBJ2-3, with 11 bases lining up with TRBD2. V dropped 5 bases and J dropped 2; count of bases not matched to a gene: 3. Per germline, CDR1 DFQATT and CDR2 SNEGSKA (reference sequence). The CDR3 spans 14 residues. The CDR3 is CSASGLADTDTQYF. Partial CDR3 DNA: TGCAGTGCTTCGGGACTAGCGGACACAGATACG.

With regard to this clone: The CDR3 end falls 3 residues outside the read, so it is completed with the germline J gene. This chain links TRBV11-2 with TRBJ1-6; weak D call: TRBD1 (6 bases). Trimming removed 0 bases at V and 6 bases at J, with 6 bases between. The CDR3 is 14 amino acids. Per the germline V gene, CDR1 is SGHAT and CDR2 is FQNNGV. The CDR3: CASSLEQGNSPLHF. The sequenced part of the CDR3 DNA is TGTGCCAGCAGCTTAGAACAGGGTAATTCACCC.

As to this clone: With the read ending 3 residues before the CDR3 end, the germline J gene is used to fill in that end. The chain employs TRBV6-1 and TRBJ1-1, with D possibly matching TRBD1 (5 bases). The CDR3 totals 15 residues. From germline, CDR1 is MNHNS and CDR2 SASEGT. Trimming removed 5 bases at V and 1 base at J, with 14 bases between. The sequenced part of the CDR3 DNA is TGTGCCAGCAGTCAAGGACACAAAACGAACACTGAA. Translating gives CASSQGHKTNTE. The full CDR3 reads CASSQGHKTNTEAFF.